This TCR beta chain came from a study of shared T cell receptors in the human thymus (dated by TCRdb to the early 2020s). In the study overall: The study examined how self-reactive, shared T-cell receptor alpha chains are generated in the human thymus.

Libraries were built with the immunoSEQ multiplex PCR assay. TCRdb re-hosts the immuneACCESS table, in-frame sequences only. Its copies lack some clones; in the studies checked, an unresolved V gene accounts for under half of them, and the cause for the rest is not known. Within this sample are some 760,000 clones, with 80% to 90% of them counted one time only. In total, the top ten clones hold around 0.0099% of the sample. From the cysteine up to the phenylalanine, the CDR3 has a length of 15 residues. Only the CDR3 region is kept as DNA, spanning 45 bases read in frame from base 1. V drops 2 bases and J drops 7 bases, leaving 15 bases in between. Reading the germline V gene gives CDR1 SNHLY and CDR2 FYNNEI. In regard to this clone: Its cognate antigen has yet to be identified. No quality values exist for individual bases; no much larger clone is one base distant.

These data are also associated with another study on human thymus T cells. The second paper further reports: Donors were immunologically healthy infants undergoing open corrective cardiac surgery for congenital heart defects in Finland. The thymus tissue came from surgical resects taken out during corrective cardiac surgery. Both the thymic and the peripheral blood repertoires appeared to show biased V and J gene segment usage. The related research found that thymic TCR repertoires overlapped highly between unrelated individuals. The study characterized TCR alpha and beta repertoires from under 10 infant thymus samples and four related peripheral blood samples. The infant donors were roughly 6 to 244 days old, and the cohort included several males and two females. Thymocytes were freed from the tissue by mechanical means and kept at -70 degrees C as pellets of roughly 8.5-31 million cells. Genomic DNA was extracted from frozen cell pellets with a QIAsymphony instrument. Using the immunoSEQ multiplex PCR assay, the TCRB and TCRAD loci were amplified from a standardized quantity of quality-controlled genomic DNA. The V(D)J region was spanned by amplicons of a length sufficient to cover the CDR3 and to identify V and J genes. The commercial immunoSEQ service was used to sequence amplicons on an Illumina platform. Corrections for primer bias and sequencing errors followed previously described methods, while TCRAD and TCRB definitions were based on the IMGT database. The repertoires were analysed using immunoSEQ Analyzer 3.0 and VDJTools for basic statistics, V/J segment usage, diversity estimates, rarefaction and pairwise overlap. Chao1, ChaoE, Efron-Thisted, Shannon and inverse Simpson indices were used to estimate diversity, which was also estimated on datasets down-sampled to the smallest sample. Repertoire overlap used strict matching of CDR3 nucleotide sequence, V gene and J gene, with Jaccard-based multidimensional scaling clustering. On average, thymus samples yielded roughly 770,000 unique TCRB clonotypes, whereas blood samples yielded some 92,000.

Recombination joined TRBV2 with TRBJ1-5; TRBD1 is possibly the D segment (6 matching bases). This receptor was obtained from a girl under three years old with a congenital heart defect. Donor details come from another sample of the same person, matched by shared clones. The specimen was thymocytes. Read as DNA, the sequence is TGTGCCAGCAGTGAATTGAGGGGGAAATGGCAGCCCCAGCATTTT. Translated, it gives CASSELRGKWQPQHF. Reference TRBV2 and TRBJ1-5 genes cover what lies past the CDR3, so the full variable domain is EPEVTQTPSHQVTQMGQEVILRCVPISNHLYFYWYRQILGQKVEFLVSFYNNEISEKSEIFDDQFSVERPDGSNFTLKIRSTKLEDSAMYFCASSELRGKWQPQHFGDGTRLSIL.